This T cell receptor (beta chain) was sequenced for a study of T-cell memory formation after mild COVID-19. Across the whole study: TCR clusters showed largely donor specificity.

Study results and limitations: Pre-infection memory showed some responding clones, and this suggested that cross-reactive memory joined. Most CD4+ clones that shrank were in CM and EM, while CD8+ ones turned up in EMRA.

From the 5' RACE reads, TCRdb called clonotypes with MiXCR, one entry per CDR3 protein. In the table there are roughly 300,000 distinct CDR3 sequences, approximately 14% of which are singletons. Regarding this clonotype: Its antigen remains unknown.

Germline V gives CDR1 SGHDT, CDR2 YYEEEE. Trimming removed 0 bases from V and 0 bases from J, with 7 bases in between. This CDR3 comprises 16 residues. The sequenced sample was PBMCs or a T cell subset sorted from them (not recorded which). The chain has TRBV5-6 and TRBJ2-6, with D hard to call. The clonotype was recovered from a man aged 18 to 35 who had mild COVID-19 (a few samples of this study predate the infection). Cell type and time point are not known. The CDR3 region is CASSLEQHSGANVLTF. The DNA for the CDR3 is TGTGCCAGCAGCTTGGAACAGCACTCTGGGGCCAACGTCCTGACTTTC.